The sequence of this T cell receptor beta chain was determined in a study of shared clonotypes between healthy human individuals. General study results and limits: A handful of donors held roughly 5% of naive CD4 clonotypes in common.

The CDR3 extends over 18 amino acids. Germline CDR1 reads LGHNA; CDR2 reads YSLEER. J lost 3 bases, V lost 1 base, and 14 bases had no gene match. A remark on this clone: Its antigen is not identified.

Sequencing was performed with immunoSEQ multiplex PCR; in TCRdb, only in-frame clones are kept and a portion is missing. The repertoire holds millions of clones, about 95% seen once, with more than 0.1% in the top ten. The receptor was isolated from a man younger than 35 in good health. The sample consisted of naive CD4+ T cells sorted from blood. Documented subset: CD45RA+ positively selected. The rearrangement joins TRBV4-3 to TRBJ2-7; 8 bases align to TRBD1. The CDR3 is CASSQAIIRGQGVYEQYF. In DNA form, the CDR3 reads TGCGCCAGCAGCCAAGCCATAATCAGGGGGCAGGGGGTCTACGAGCAGTACTTC.